What follows are 10 T cell receptor beta chains derived from one specimen sequenced in a study of neurological immune-mediated disorders. TCRdb redid the calling of the 5' RACE reads with MiXCR, one entry per CDR3 protein. The sample has tens of thousands of distinct CDR3 sequences; approximately 3.9% are singletons. The sample comprised PBMCs. The receptors here all came from a man aged 30 to 45 with multiple sclerosis.

The genes are TRBV6-4 and TRBJ1-2, with 10 bases fitting TRBD1. V lost 6 bases and J lost 2; bases outside the gene matches: 3. This CDR3 is 14 amino acids long. Germline V gene lookup returns CDR1 MRHNA and CDR2 SNTAGT. The CDR3 nucleotides read TGTGCCAGCAGGACAGGGGGCGGGAACTATGGCTACACCTTC. Protein product: CASRTGGGNYGYTF.

In regard to this clonotype: Possible read error: a much larger clone is one base away. The chain uses TRBV5-1 and TRBJ2-3; D perhaps matches TRBD2 (5 bases). The CDR3 has 13 amino acids. CDR1 and CDR2 (germline): SGHRS, YFSETQ. The CDR3 reads CASSRERSDTRYF. In DNA form, the CDR3 reads TGCGCCAGCAGCCGGGAAAGATCAGATACGCGGTATTTT. The full variable domain, its missing parts supplied by reference TRBV5-1 and TRBJ2-3, is KAGVTQTPRYLIKTRGQQVTLSCSPISGHRSVSWYQQTPGQGLQFLFEYFSETQRNKGNFPGRFSGRQFSNSRSEMNVSTLELGDSALYLCASSRERSDTRYFGPGTRLTVL.

This clonotype was detected ten times or more. The J gene is TRBJ1-1, the V gene TRBV7-8; no clear D gene. The CDR3 covers 14 residues. V was pared by 2 bases and J by 0 bases, with 7 bases between. Germline V gene data show CDR1 as SGHVS and CDR2 as FQNEAQ. CDR3 nucleotide sequence: TGTGCCAGCAGCTTAATTTCGGTGAACACTGAAGCTTTCTTT. Translating gives CASSLISVNTEAFF.

The table lists this clonotype with many counts. The V and J genes are TRBV5-1 and TRBJ2-7; 7 nucleotides line up with TRBD1. This CDR3 spans 12 amino acids. The V gene end was trimmed by 3 bases and the J gene end by 4 bases; junction bases not matched to a gene: 1. Per the germline V gene, CDR1 is SGHRS and CDR2 is YFSETQ. CDR3 amino acids: CASSSTGYEQYF. The CDR3 nucleotides read TGCGCCAGCAGCTCGACAGGGTACGAGCAGTACTTC.

This clonotype is deemed medium-sized (0.01 to 0.1%). The V call is TRBV29-1, the J call TRBJ2-3; maybe TRBD1 (6 bases). The germline CDR1 and CDR2 sequences are SQVTM and ANQGSEA. This CDR3 region has 14 residues. V gave up 3 bases and J gave up 2 bases, with 12 bases separating them. Here the CDR3 reads CSVDDRRPTDTQYF. CDR3 DNA sequence: TGCAGCGTTGACGACAGGCGACCCACAGATACGCAGTATTTT.

This clonotype came up many times. The V and J genes are TRBV6-1 and TRBJ1-3; D gene ambiguous. Germline-derived CDR1 and CDR2 are MNHNS and SASEGT. The V and J ends lost 11 bases and 2 bases respectively, with 10 bases between them. The CDR3 has 12 residues. CDR3 loop: CACNHPGNTIYF. The CDR3 bases are TGTGCCTGTAACCATCCTGGAAACACCATATATTTT.

Many counts were recorded for this clonotype. The V gene is TRBV2, the J gene TRBJ1-1; D is unclear. The CDR3 has 12 residues. Trimming stripped 9 bases from V and 0 bases from J, with 8 bases between. Germline values: CDR1 SNHLY, CDR2 FYNNEI. The CDR3 here is CARQELNTEAFF. In nucleotides, the CDR3 is TGTGCCAGGCAGGAGTTGAACACTGAAGCTTTCTTT.

This sequence joins TRBV11-2 and TRBJ2-7; D gene ambiguous. With 0 bases removed from V and 6 bases from J, the gap between germline ends came to 6 bases. There are 12 residues in the CDR3. Germline lookup yields CDR1 SGHAT and CDR2 FQNNGV. The CDR3 DNA is TGTGCCAGCAGCTTAGATAACCGCGAGCAGTACTTC. It yields the protein CASSLDNREQYF. The full variable domain, its missing parts supplied by reference TRBV11-2 and TRBJ2-7, is EAGVAQSPRYKIIEKRQSVAFWCNPISGHATLYWYQQILGQGPKLLIQFQNNGVVDDSQLPKDRFSAERLKGVDSTLKIQPAKLEDSAVYLCASSLDNREQYFGPGTRLTVT.

Ten or more counts support this clonotype. The CDR3 DNA reads TGCGCCAGCAGCCAAGAGAGGACAGGAGGAAGGGCTTTCTTT. Its protein product is CASSQERTGGRAFF. The chain has TRBV4-1 and TRBJ1-1; 7 bases fit TRBD1. CDR1 and CDR2 from the germline V gene are MGHRA and YSYEKL. This CDR3 comprises 14 residues. V gave up 0 bases and J gave up 11 bases; unmatched junction bases: 9.

This clonotype has only a few counts. J is TRBJ1-1 and V is TRBV20-1, with D perhaps matching TRBD1 (5 bases). Trimming took 5 bases from V and 3 from J, leaving 10 bases between them. Germline CDR1 DFQATT, CDR2 SNEGSKA (reference sequence). The CDR3 covers 12 residues. The CDR3 loop reads CSALWGDTEAFF. The CDR3 coding sequence is TGCAGTGCTCTCTGGGGGGACACTGAAGCTTTCTTT.